This TCR beta chain came from a study of immune evolution from preneoplasia to lung adenocarcinoma. Study background: HLA loss of heterozygosity: less than 9% AIS, more than 14% MIA, about 31% ADC, none AAH. Study-wide points: Top clone share appeared to fall from AAH through AIS, MIA, adenocarcinoma. Later-stage lesions appeared to have more T cells, more diversity, less clonality.

With respect to this clone: The antigen remains unidentified.

Produced via immunoSEQ multiplex PCR; TCRdb's table is partial and in-frame only. Altogether under 15,000 clones are present, over 75% being singletons, with the ten largest covering about 3%. The sequencing input was FFPE lung adenocarcinoma in situ tissue. The clonotype comes from a donor older than 65 with lung adenocarcinoma.

The CDR3 sequence: CASSLDGLGYTF. The CDR3 DNA is TGTGCCAGCAGCTTGGATGGGCTTGGCTACACCTTC. The chain combines TRBV5-4 with TRBJ1-2; D unresolved. Germline loops: CDR1 SGHNT, CDR2 YYREEE (reference sequence). CDR3 length: 12 residues. Deletions cut 0 bases from V and 7 bases from J, with 7 bases between.